This T cell receptor beta chain originates from a study of PD-1 and CTLA-4 blockade in melanoma. The repertoire was sequenced with immunoSEQ multiplex PCR; TCRdb's copy has only in-frame clones and lacks some. The sample shows 25,000 to 35,000 clones, approximately 90% of them seen only once. The sequenced sample was CD8+ T cells from peripheral blood, obtained from a patient given anti-PD-1 treatment. The sequence derives from a human donor with melanoma.

The CDR3: CASSPSPVWGLQETQYF. CDR3 coding DNA: TGTGCCAGCAGCCCCTCCCCCGTTTGGGGCCTCCAAGAGACCCAGTACTTC. The J gene is TRBJ2-5, the V gene TRBV28; possibly TRBD1 for D (5 bases). Germline loops: CDR1 MDHEN, CDR2 SYDVKM. The CDR3 is 17 amino acids. Trimming shortened V by 6 bases and J by 1 base, and 21 bases separated the two germline ends.